The 25 T cell receptor beta chains below all came from one sample that was sequenced in a study of T cell repertoires in cytomegalovirus infection. From the reads, TCRdb called clonotypes with MiXCR, one entry per CDR3 protein. The sample has a few hundred thousand distinct CDR3 sequences, approximately 17% seen once. The sample consisted of CD8+ T cells from PBMCs. The receptors stem from a human donor in good health (CMV status not recorded). Some clones in this sample may be carry-over from other donors' samples.

This clonotype was picked up a small number of times. The chain is built from TRBV13 and TRBJ2-1, with D unresolved. V lost 0 bases, J lost 10 bases, and 13 bases lay in between. CDR1 and CDR2 (germline): PRHDT, FYEKMQ (reference sequence). The CDR3 totals 14 residues. CDR3 sequence reads: CASSLGVSSREQFF. For the CDR3, the DNA is TGTGCCAGCAGCTTAGGTGTGTCGTCTAGGGAGCAGTTCTTC.

There are many counts of this clonotype. CDR3 DNA sequence: TGTGCCATCAAAACCGGAGTGCGAGATCAGCCCCAGCATTTT. It yields the protein CAIKTGVRDQPQHF. V gene TRBV6-8 combines with J gene TRBJ1-5; D remains unclear. Germline V gene lookup returns CDR1 MNHGY and CDR2 SAAAGT. This CDR3 is 14 amino acids long. With 10 bases removed from V and 5 bases from J, the gap between germline ends came to 18 bases.

The chain carries TRBV7-8 and TRBJ2-4; 12 bases fit TRBD2. Germline values: CDR1 SGHVS, CDR2 FQNEAQ. The CDR3 has 20 amino acids. V gave up 4 bases and J gave up 2 bases; unmatched junction bases: 15. CDR3 DNA: TGTGCCAGCAGCTCCTCGAGGGCTAGCGGGGGGGCCAGAACCAAAAACATTCAGTACTTC. This codes for CASSSSRASGGARTKNIQYF.

This chain uses TRBV6-2 or TRBV6-3 with TRBJ1-5, with a possible D match to TRBD1 (6 bases). Per the germline V gene, CDR1 is MNHEY and CDR2 is SVGEGT. V shed 5 bases and J shed 0 bases, with 11 bases lying between them. CDR3 length equals 15 residues. CDR3 loop: CASSPGTTSNQPQHF. The DNA for the CDR3 is TGTGCCAGCAGTCCTGGGACAACTAGCAATCAGCCCCAGCATTTT.

About this clonotype itself: A single base separates this from a much larger clone, so it may be a read error. The V call is TRBV7-3, the J call TRBJ1-2; tentatively, D is TRBD1 (5 bases). The CDR3 sequence is 16 residues long. Germline V lookup: CDR1 SGHTA, CDR2 FQGTGA. CDR3 DNA: TGTGCCAGCGGCTTAACGGCGGGACCCCTGGTCGATGGCTACACCTTC. Translation: CASGLTAGPLVDGYTF.

The chain combines TRBV20-1 with TRBJ2-2; 8 nucleotides line up with TRBD2. The CDR3 sequence is 14 residues long. Germline-derived CDR1 and CDR2 are DFQATT and SNEGSKA (reference sequence). J was trimmed by 8 bases and V by 0 bases; bases with no gene match: 5. CDR3 nucleotide sequence: TGCAGTGCTAGAGATCGGGAGGGGAAGGGGGAGCTGTTTTTT. Encoded protein: CSARDREGKGELFF.

This chain links TRBV28 with TRBJ2-2; perhaps TRBD1 as D (6 bases). V lost 9 bases, J lost 1 base, and 21 bases lay in between. The CDR3 loop spans 17 amino acids. CDR1 is MDHEN and CDR2 is SYDVKM in the germline V gene. Written as DNA, the CDR3 is TGTGCCAGTAGAGTGGTGTTCAGGGGAGAGAACACCGGGGAGCTGTTTTTT. This sequence encodes CASRVVFRGENTGELFF.

In this sample, this clonotype turned up many times. The chain recombines TRBV7-6 with TRBJ2-1, with 12 bases matching TRBD2. The V segment lost 4 bases and the J segment 1 base; nucleotides outside the gene matches: 2. This CDR3 comprises 16 residues. Germline assignment: CDR1 SGHVS and CDR2 FNYEAQ. CDR3 sequence reads: CASSSSGGGSYNEQFF. DNA of the CDR3: TGTGCCAGCAGCTCTAGCGGGGGGGGGTCCTACAATGAGCAGTTCTTC.

Many counts were recorded for this clonotype. The gene calls are TRBV7-9 and TRBJ2-1, with 14 bases aligning to TRBD2. CDR1 is SEHNR and CDR2 is FQNEAQ in the germline V gene (reference sequence). The CDR3 is 16 amino acids. The V segment lost 5 bases and the J segment 7 bases; nucleotides outside the gene matches: 7. The CDR3 region is CASSRGLAGGWNEQFF. The CDR3 DNA reads TGTGCCAGCAGCCGCGGACTAGCGGGGGGCTGGAATGAGCAGTTCTTC.

About this clonotype itself: A much larger clone differs from this one at a single base, so this may be a read error. V is TRBV6-1 and J is TRBJ2-5; D ambiguous. Trimming shortened V by 2 bases and J by 4 bases, and 11 bases separated the two germline ends. The CDR3 contains 14 residues. Per germline, CDR1 MNHNS and CDR2 SASEGT. Written as DNA, the CDR3 is TGTGCCAGCAGTGAATATCGGCTCCGAGAGACCCAGTACTTC. Protein product: CASSEYRLRETQYF.

This clonotype was detected only a few times. V and J are TRBV7-9 and TRBJ2-2; no clear D. Germline V lookup: CDR1 SEHNR, CDR2 FQNEAQ (reference sequence). The CDR3 has 18 residues. Trimming took 2 bases from V and 3 from J, leaving 19 bases between them. The CDR3 bases are TGTGCCAGCAGCTTAAACCCGACAAAAACGTGGGACACCGGGGAGCTGTTTTTT. Amino acids: CASSLNPTKTWDTGELFF.

Ten or more counts support this clonotype. Compared with germline, one end of the junction differs, possibly owing to a read error. The chain employs TRBV7-8 and TRBJ2-6; 9 bases align to TRBD1. Germline-derived CDR1 and CDR2 are SGHVS and FQNEAQ. There are 15 residues in the CDR3. The CDR3 region has the DNA TGTGCCAGCAGCCCACCATCGACAGGGGGCAACGTCCTGACTTTC. Translated: CASSPPSTGGNVLTF.

This clonotype was counted many times. J is TRBJ2-7 and V is TRBV7-6; TRBD2 matches at 12 bases. This CDR3 contains 15 residues. The trim removed 5 bases at V and 4 bases at J, leaving 6 bases unmatched. Germline V gene data show CDR1 as SGHVS and CDR2 as FNYEAQ. The CDR3 region has the DNA TGTGCCAGCAGCCCATCCGGACTAGCGGGATACGAGCAGTACTTC. Translation: CASSPSGLAGYEQYF.

This clonotype was seen only once. V and J are TRBV6-6 and TRBJ2-1, with 11 bases fitting TRBD2. The junction had 16 bases not matched to a gene; V was cut back by 8 bases and J by 4 bases. Germline CDR1 and CDR2: MNHNY and SVGAGI (reference sequence). The CDR3 spans 18 residues. CDR3: CASVTDYISGGEYNEQFF. CDR3 sequence (DNA): TGTGCCAGCGTAACGGACTATATTAGCGGGGGGGAATACAATGAGCAGTTCTTC.

This clonotype has ten or more counts. The rearrangement uses TRBV7-8 and TRBJ2-1; 7 bases are a match to TRBD1. This CDR3 comprises 15 residues. Losses at the gene ends were 4 bases for V and 7 bases for J; bases not matched to a gene: 10. Germline CDR1 SGHVS, CDR2 FQNEAQ. CDR3 amino acids: CASSWWGQKGNEQFF. CDR3 DNA sequence: TGTGCCAGCAGCTGGTGGGGACAGAAAGGGAATGAGCAGTTCTTC.

This clonotype appeared a few times. The chain has TRBV6-2 or TRBV6-3 and TRBJ2-1; no reliable D call. The germline V and J ends were trimmed by 0 bases and 8 bases, with 5 bases remaining between them. The CDR3 consists of 12 residues. CDR1 is MNHEY and CDR2 is SVGEGT in the germline V gene. DNA for the CDR3: TGTGCCAGCAGTTACTCTCGGGATGAGCAGTTCTTC. Encoded protein: CASSYSRDEQFF.

This clonotype has just a few counts. The chain has TRBV5-8 and TRBJ2-7; D ambiguous. This CDR3 contains 17 residues. CDR1 SGHTS and CDR2 YDEGEE come from the germline V gene. Trimming stripped 2 bases from V and 2 bases from J, with 20 bases between. This CDR3 reads CASSFFLSYESPYEQYF. DNA for the CDR3: TGTGCCAGCAGCTTTTTTTTGTCGTATGAGTCCCCCTACGAGCAGTACTTC.

This clonotype was detected ten times or more. The chain links TRBV7-2 to TRBJ1-3; D not certain. Germline CDR1 SGHTA, CDR2 FQGNSA. This CDR3 is built from 15 residues. V lost 6 bases and J lost 0, with 12 bases in between. This chain's CDR3 is CASRVGPSSGNTIYF. The CDR3 coding sequence is TGTGCCAGCAGGGTAGGGCCTAGCTCTGGAAACACCATATATTTT.

The chain is built from TRBV28 and TRBJ1-2; TRBD1 aligns across 7 bases. The CDR3 totals 15 residues. The V and J ends lost 5 bases and 4 bases, in that order; junction bases with no gene match: 10. The germline V gene has CDR1 MDHEN and CDR2 SYDVKM. The DNA of the CDR3 is TGTGCCAGCAGTACTGAGGACAGGACTCCCTATGGCTACACCTTC. Translated, it gives CASSTEDRTPYGYTF.

The CDR3 here is CSVVLGPKDIQYF. The CDR3 DNA is TGCAGCGTTGTATTGGGGCCTAAGGACATTCAGTACTTC. The chain uses TRBV29-1 and TRBJ2-4; weak D call: TRBD1 (5 bases). V dropped 4 bases and J dropped 8 bases, with 15 bases sitting between them. The CDR3 sequence is 13 residues long. Germline V gene lookup returns CDR1 SQVTM and CDR2 ANQGSEA.

V usage is TRBV6-6 and J usage is TRBJ2-3; 9 bases map to TRBD2. The CDR3 has 18 residues. Germline CDR1 MNHNY, CDR2 SVGAGI (reference sequence). V trimming: 0 bases; J trimming: 1 base; junction bases outside the gene matches: 8. This CDR3 reads CASSYSERGAGGTDTQYF. CDR3 DNA: TGTGCCAGCAGTTACTCGGAGCGGGGGGCCGGTGGCACAGATACGCAGTATTTT.

About this clonotype itself: A much larger clone lies a single base off, so this may be a read error. The chain combines TRBV9 with TRBJ2-2; D is uncertain. The germline V and J ends were trimmed by 1 base and 6 bases, with 4 bases remaining between them. The CDR3 is made up of 12 amino acids. Germline lookup yields CDR1 SGDLS and CDR2 YYNGEE. The CDR3 DNA is TGTGCCAGCAGCGTATCAGCCGGGGAGCTGTTTTTT. It translates to CASSVSAGELFF.

This clonotype was observed many times. J is TRBJ1-1 and V is TRBV25-1; D is perhaps TRBD1 (6 bases). The CDR3 is 16 amino acids. Trimming shortened V by 4 bases and J by 1 base, and 16 bases separated the two germline ends. Germline V gene sequence: CDR1 MGHDK, CDR2 SYGVNS. The CDR3 DNA is TGTGCCAGCAGTGCCCAGGGGATTTTCAGGAACACTGAAGCTTTCTTT. Translating gives CASSAQGIFRNTEAFF.

This clonotype was recorded a few times. This chain uses TRBV6-1 with TRBJ2-7, with 12 bases matching TRBD1. V trimming: 5 bases; J trimming: 1 base; junction bases outside the gene matches: 6. The germline V gene encodes CDR1 MNHNS and CDR2 SASEGT. CDR3 length equals 16 residues. The CDR3, as DNA: TGTGCCAGCAGTCAAGGGACAGGGGGCCCATCCTACGAGCAGTACTTC. This gives the protein CASSQGTGGPSYEQYF.

The chain is built from TRBV7-9 and TRBJ1-2; D call uncertain. Trimming stripped 2 bases from V and 4 bases from J, with 5 bases between. Germline lookup yields CDR1 SEHNR and CDR2 FQNEAQ (reference sequence). CDR3 length: 12 residues. CDR3 DNA sequence: TGTGCCAGCAGCTTATCCCCCTATGGCTACACCTTC. Encoded protein: CASSLSPYGYTF.